The 20 T cell receptor beta chains listed next were all sequenced from one sample in a study of CD4 T cells in relation to SARS-CoV-2 and coronaviruses. The data were produced by immunoSEQ multiplex PCR, yet TCRdb's version contains in-frame clones alone and is incomplete. The profile shows roughly 43,000 clones, around 80% of them singletons. The antigens of these receptors remain unknown. The sequenced sample consisted of naive CD4+ T cells from PBMCs, cultured in vitro. Subset of the sample: naive CD4+ T cells isolated by negative enrichment. Receptor source: an adult with COVID-19.

In its sample, this clone is medium-sized (0.01 to 0.1%). V gene TRBV9 combines with J gene TRBJ2-5, with 8 bases matching TRBD2. The V segment lost 4 bases and the J segment 4 bases; nucleotides outside the gene matches: 12. The CDR3 is made up of 16 amino acids. CDR1 and CDR2 from the germline V gene are SGDLS and YYNGEE. CDR3 coding DNA: TGTGCCAGCAGCCCAGAGGAGACTAGCGCTATAGAGACCCAGTACTTC. It specifies CASSPEETSAIETQYF.

This chain joins TRBV19 and TRBJ1-2; D call uncertain. This CDR3 has 16 amino acids. The germline V gene encodes CDR1 LNHDA and CDR2 SQIVND (reference sequence). Trimming cost V 5 bases and J 8 bases, with 24 bases left between them. DNA of the CDR3: TGTGCCAGTAGTCGCTCCGGGGTAAACCTTTGGAACGGCTACACCTTC. Its translation: CASSRSGVNLWNGYTF.

J is TRBJ1-2 and V is TRBV30, with 7 bases matching TRBD1. J lost 1 base, V lost 4 bases, and 3 bases had no gene match. Germline V gene lookup returns CDR1 GTSNPN and CDR2 SVGIG (reference sequence). The CDR3 is 13 amino acids. Here the CDR3 DNA reads TGTGCCTGGACAGGGGGTCTTAACTATGGCTACACCTTC. Translating gives CAWTGGLNYGYTF.

The chain is built from TRBV4-1 and TRBJ1-4; D perhaps matches TRBD1 (5 bases). V was clipped by 4 bases and J by 5 bases, with 14 bases between them. The germline V gene encodes CDR1 MGHRA and CDR2 YSYEKL. The CDR3 is 15 residues long. The DNA of the CDR3 is TGCGCCAGCAGCCCATCTCGGGGGATGAATGAAAAACTGTTTTTT. Its protein is CASSPSRGMNEKLFF.

The chain employs TRBV25-1 and TRBJ2-1; maybe TRBD1 (5 bases). Germline V gene data show CDR1 as MGHDK and CDR2 as SYGVNS. There are 14 residues in the CDR3. Trimming removed 5 bases at V and 2 bases at J, with 10 bases between. The CDR3 region is CASSYWGTYNEQFF. The CDR3 bases are TGTGCCAGCAGTTATTGGGGCACCTACAATGAGCAGTTCTTC.

This clone was seen only once. In DNA form, the CDR3 reads TGCGCCAGCAGCTTGGCCTTAGAGACCCAGTACTTC. It translates to CASSLALETQYF. The chain is built from TRBV5-1 and TRBJ2-5, with D unclear. The CDR3 runs to 12 residues. The ends were cut back, 0 bases at V and 4 bases at J, with 4 bases in the middle. The germline gives CDR1 SGHRS, CDR2 YFSETQ.

The CDR3 region is CASAGQGVYEQYF. The CDR3 DNA reads as TGTGCCAGCGCGGGACAGGGGGTGTACGAGCAGTACTTC. The chain has TRBV19 and TRBJ2-7, with 11 bases that match TRBD1. Germline CDR1 LNHDA, CDR2 SQIVND (reference sequence). With V trimmed by 9 bases and J by 4 bases, 5 bases remained unmatched. This CDR3 is 13 amino acids long.

CDR3 DNA sequence: TGTGCCAGCAGTGAACTAGCTTTTCACAATGAGCAGTTCTTC. Its protein product is CASSELAFHNEQFF. The chain joins TRBV6-4 to TRBJ2-1; possible D gene TRBD2, 6 bases. Deletions cut 3 bases from V and 5 bases from J, with 11 bases between. Germline CDR1 MRHNA, CDR2 SNTAGT. The length of the CDR3 is 14 residues.

The chain joins TRBV29-1 to TRBJ1-2; 7 positions agree with TRBD1. The CDR3 is 13 residues long. Losses at the gene ends were 2 bases for V and 6 bases for J; bases not matched to a gene: 6. Per the germline V gene, CDR1 is SQVTM and CDR2 is ANQGSEA. In nucleotides, the CDR3 is TGCAGCGTTGAAAGGCCAGGGGGGGATGGCTACACCTTC. Translated: CSVERPGGDGYTF. Based on the CDR3 plus reference TRBV29-1 and TRBJ1-2, the full variable domain is SAVISQKPSRDICQRGTSLTIQCQVDSQVTMMFWYRQQPGQSLTLIATANQGSEATYESGFVIDKFPISRPNLTFSTLTVSNMSPEDSSIYLCSVERPGGDGYTFGSGTRLTVV.

The chain has TRBV18 and TRBJ2-2; TRBD2 agrees at 7 bases. This CDR3 is built from 17 residues. Germline V CDR1 and CDR2: KGHSH, LQKENI. J was trimmed by 1 base and V by 3 bases; bases with no gene match: 8. The CDR3 protein is CASSPFPLAGNTGELFF. The CDR3 coding sequence is TGTGCCAGCTCACCTTTCCCCTTAGCGGGGAACACCGGGGAGCTGTTTTTT.

The rearrangement links TRBV10-1 to TRBJ2-1; TRBD2 matches 10 bases. CDR3 size: 15 residues. The junction had 3 bases not matched to a gene; V was cut back by 4 bases and J by 3 bases. Germline V gene sequence: CDR1 WNHNN, CDR2 SYGVQD (reference sequence). CDR3 protein: CASSGGLAHYNEQFF. The CDR3 DNA sequence: TGCGCCAGCAGTGGGGGACTAGCGCACTACAATGAGCAGTTCTTC.

V and J are TRBV14 and TRBJ2-1, with D perhaps TRBD1 or TRBD2 (5 bases each). Germline CDR1 reads SGHDN; CDR2 reads FVKESK. This CDR3 is 13 amino acids long. Trimming removed 2 bases from V and 13 bases from J, with 15 bases in between. CDR3 DNA sequence: TGTGCCAGCAGCCAAAAGGGACCTGATATACAGTTCTTC. It specifies CASSQKGPDIQFF.

The chain recombines TRBV5-6 with TRBJ2-7, with TRBD1 identical over 8 bases. V lost 5 bases and J lost 6; bases outside the gene matches: 4. The CDR3 is made up of 12 amino acids. The V gene's germline CDR1 is SGHDT and CDR2 YYEEEE. This CDR3 reads CASRTGASEQYF. In nucleotides, the CDR3 is TGTGCCAGCAGGACAGGGGCATCCGAGCAGTACTTC.

The chain carries TRBV5-6 and TRBJ2-2, with 13 bases aligning to TRBD2. V lost 4 bases, J lost 3 bases, and 12 bases stayed unmatched. CDR1 SGHDT and CDR2 YYEEEE come from the germline V gene. This CDR3 is built from 19 residues. The CDR3 sequence: CASSRKGTSGMWYTGELFF. In DNA form, the CDR3 reads TGTGCCAGCAGCCGAAAAGGGACTAGCGGGATGTGGTACACCGGGGAGCTGTTTTTT.

This rearrangement joins TRBV14 to TRBJ2-7; D perhaps matches TRBD2 (6 bases). Germline V gene lookup returns CDR1 SGHDN and CDR2 FVKESK. The V and J ends lost 5 bases and 2 bases respectively, with 19 bases between them. The CDR3 is 16 residues long. The CDR3 loop reads CASSSLGGGVPYEQYF. The CDR3 bases are TGTGCCAGCAGCTCATTGGGGGGAGGCGTTCCCTACGAGCAGTACTTC.

The chain joins TRBV4-2 to TRBJ2-6; D is possibly TRBD1 (6 bases). V was shortened by 2 bases and J by 1 base, with 9 bases between the two germline ends. Germline CDR1 LGHNA, CDR2 YNFKEQ. The CDR3 totals 16 residues. CDR3: CASSQNRDSGANVLTF. The CDR3 region has the DNA TGTGCCAGCAGCCAAAACAGGGATTCTGGGGCCAACGTCCTGACTTTC.

This clone was detected only a few times. The V call is TRBV5-1, the J call TRBJ1-1; D is unclear. The ends were cut back, 0 bases at V and 3 bases at J, with 9 bases in the middle. Germline CDR1 SGHRS, CDR2 YFSETQ. This CDR3 contains 14 residues. DNA for the CDR3: TGCGCCAGCAGCTTGGCCGCGCGAGACACTGAAGCTTTCTTT. Its protein is CASSLAARDTEAFF.

V gene TRBV2 combines with J gene TRBJ1-5; D not resolved. The CDR3 totals 17 residues. Per germline, CDR1 SNHLY and CDR2 FYNNEI. V lost 1 base to trimming and J lost 4 bases, with 17 bases between them. CDR3 DNA: TGTGCCAGCAGTGAAGGTACCGCGACAATCGGAAATCAGCCCCAGCATTTT. It is translated as CASSEGTATIGNQPQHF.

The rearrangement joins TRBV28 to TRBJ2-2, with 8 bases that match TRBD2. The J segment lost 3 bases and the V segment lost 6 bases, leaving 9 bases of the junction unmatched. The CDR3 loop spans 16 amino acids. Germline loops: CDR1 MDHEN, CDR2 SYDVKM. CDR3 nucleotides: TGTGCCAGCAGACCGAGCGGGAGCGCCGACACCGGGGAGCTGTTTTTT. Translation gives CASRPSGSADTGELFF.

The chain carries TRBV6-5 and TRBJ1-5; TRBD1 is a possible D gene (6 bases). CDR3 length: 13 residues. Per the germline V gene, CDR1 is MNHEY and CDR2 is SVGAGI. Trimming pared 4 bases from V and 6 bases from J, leaving 10 bases between. The CDR3 coding sequence is TGTGCCAGCAGTTCCACAGGGAGTCAGCCCCAGCATTTT. Translated: CASSSTGSQPQHF.